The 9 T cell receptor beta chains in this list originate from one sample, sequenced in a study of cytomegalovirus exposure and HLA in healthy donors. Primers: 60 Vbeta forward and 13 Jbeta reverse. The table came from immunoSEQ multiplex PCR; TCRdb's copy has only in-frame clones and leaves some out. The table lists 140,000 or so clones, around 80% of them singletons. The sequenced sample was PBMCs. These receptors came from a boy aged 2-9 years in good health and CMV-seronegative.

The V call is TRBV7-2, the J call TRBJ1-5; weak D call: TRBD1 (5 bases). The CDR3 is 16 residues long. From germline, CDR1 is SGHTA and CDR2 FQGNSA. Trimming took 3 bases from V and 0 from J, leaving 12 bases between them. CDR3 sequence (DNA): TGTGCCAGCAGCTTGTCAGGGCGGGGTAGCAATCAGCCCCAGCATTTT. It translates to CASSLSGRGSNQPQHF.

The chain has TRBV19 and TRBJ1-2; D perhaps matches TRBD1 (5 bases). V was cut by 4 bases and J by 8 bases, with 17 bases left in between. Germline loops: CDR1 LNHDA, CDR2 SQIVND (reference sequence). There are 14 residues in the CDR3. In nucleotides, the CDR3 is TGTGCCAGTAGTACCCAATCCAGGGTGGGCGGCTACACCTTC. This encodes CASSTQSRVGGYTF. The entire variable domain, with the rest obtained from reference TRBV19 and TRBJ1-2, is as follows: DGGITQSPKYLFRKEGQNVTLSCEQNLNHDAMYWYRQDPGQGLRLIYYSQIVNDFQKGDIAEGYSVSREKKESFPLTVTSAQKNPTAFYLCASSTQSRVGGYTFGSGTRLTVV.

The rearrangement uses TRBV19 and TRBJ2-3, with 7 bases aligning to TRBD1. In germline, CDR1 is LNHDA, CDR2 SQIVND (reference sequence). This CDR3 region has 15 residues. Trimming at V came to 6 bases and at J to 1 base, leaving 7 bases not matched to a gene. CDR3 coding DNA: TGTGCCAGTAGGAGCCGGGACAGAGGCACAGATACGCAGTATTTT. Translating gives CASRSRDRGTDTQYF.

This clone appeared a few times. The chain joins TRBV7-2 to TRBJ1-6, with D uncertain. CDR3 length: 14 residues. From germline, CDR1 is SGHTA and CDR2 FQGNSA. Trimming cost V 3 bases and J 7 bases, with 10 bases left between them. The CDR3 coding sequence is TGTGCCAGCAGCTTCGGAACAGCCAATTCACCCCTCCACTTT. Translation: CASSFGTANSPLHF.

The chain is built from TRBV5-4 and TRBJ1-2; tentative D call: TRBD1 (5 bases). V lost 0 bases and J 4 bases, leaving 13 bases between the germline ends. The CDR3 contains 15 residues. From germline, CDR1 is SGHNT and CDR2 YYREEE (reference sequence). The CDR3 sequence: CASSLAGGAGYGYTF. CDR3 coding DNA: TGTGCCAGCAGCTTGGCGGGCGGGGCGGGCTATGGCTACACCTTC.

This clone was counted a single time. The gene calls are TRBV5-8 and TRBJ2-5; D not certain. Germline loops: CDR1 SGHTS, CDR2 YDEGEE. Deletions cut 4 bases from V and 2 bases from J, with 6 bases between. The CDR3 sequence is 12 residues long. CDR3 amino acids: CASSPLQETQYF. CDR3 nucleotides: TGTGCCAGCAGCCCGCTACAAGAGACCCAGTACTTC.

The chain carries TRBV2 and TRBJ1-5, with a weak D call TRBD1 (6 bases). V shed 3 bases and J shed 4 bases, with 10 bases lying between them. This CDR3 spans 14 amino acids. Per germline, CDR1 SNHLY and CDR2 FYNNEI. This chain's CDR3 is CASSELGANQPQHF. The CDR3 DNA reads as TGTGCCAGCAGTGAGCTGGGGGCAAATCAGCCCCAGCATTTT.

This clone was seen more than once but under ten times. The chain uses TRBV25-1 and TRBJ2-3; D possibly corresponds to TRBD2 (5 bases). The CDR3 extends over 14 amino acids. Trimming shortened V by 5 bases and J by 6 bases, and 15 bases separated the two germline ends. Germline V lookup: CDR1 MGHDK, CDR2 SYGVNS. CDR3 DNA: TGTGCCAGCAGTCCTCCGGGGAGCTTGGATACGCAGTATTTT. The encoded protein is CASSPPGSLDTQYF.

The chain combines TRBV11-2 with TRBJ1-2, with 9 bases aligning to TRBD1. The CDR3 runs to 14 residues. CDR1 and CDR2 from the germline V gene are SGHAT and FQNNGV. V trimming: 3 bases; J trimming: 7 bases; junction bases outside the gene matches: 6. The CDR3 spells CASSFGTGLFGYTF. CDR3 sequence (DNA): TGTGCCAGCAGCTTCGGGACAGGGCTTTTTGGCTACACCTTC.